This record looks at one T cell receptor (beta chain) sequence and its context. Its cognate antigen is unknown. This sample was included in a study of cytomegalovirus exposure and HLA in healthy donors. Study-wide results and limits: The authors enumerated around 150 TCR beta chains as linked to cytomegalovirus. The authors reported that TCR beta sequences could predict HLA-A and HLA-B alleles. These predictions were accurate for most subjects in the first cohort.

Primers: 60 Vbeta forward and 13 Jbeta reverse. The data were produced by immunoSEQ multiplex PCR, yet TCRdb's version contains in-frame clones alone and is incomplete. This listing includes about 20,000 clones. Trimming pared 0 bases from V and 0 bases from J, leaving 12 bases between. Germline V gene sequence: CDR1 MNHNY, CDR2 SVGAGI (reference sequence). This CDR3 is built from 16 residues. The receptor was derived from a man aged 55 to 70 in good health and CMV-seropositive. This chain joins TRBV6-6 and TRBJ2-7; TRBD2 is a possible D gene (6 bases). Sequenced sample: PBMCs. The CDR3 sequence: CASSYSNLRDSYEQYF. The CDR3 coding sequence is TGTGCCAGCAGTTACTCGAATCTGCGGGACTCCTACGAGCAGTACTTC.